One and the same sample provided the 11 T cell receptor beta chains below, sequenced in a study of T cell responses to AZD1222 COVID-19 vaccine. Sequenced by immunoSEQ multiplex PCR; TCRdb stores in-frame clones only, minus some. Of 150,000 to 200,000 clones in the sample, just over 90% were seen once. The sample in question was peripheral blood, obtained 28 days after the second AZD1222 dose. These receptors were obtained from an adult who received the AZD1222 COVID-19 vaccine.

This clone was recorded once. This chain uses TRBV19 with TRBJ1-5; D call uncertain. Per germline, CDR1 LNHDA and CDR2 SQIVND (reference sequence). The V end was cut by 1 base, the J end by 4 bases, with 11 bases between. This CDR3 region has 15 residues. The CDR3 here is CASSIGGQVNQPQHF. The CDR3 nucleotides are TGTGCCAGTAGTATAGGAGGGCAGGTTAATCAGCCCCAGCATTTT.

The V call is TRBV6-1, the J call TRBJ2-7, with 9 bases that match TRBD2. Losses at the gene ends were 0 bases for V and 3 bases for J; bases not matched to a gene: 6. The CDR3 has 16 residues. CDR1 is MNHNS, CDR2 SASEGT, per germline. CDR3 sequence: CASSEAVTSGFYEQYF. The CDR3, as DNA: TGTGCCAGCAGTGAAGCTGTGACTAGCGGCTTCTACGAGCAGTACTTC.

V gene TRBV6-5 combines with J gene TRBJ2-7; D call uncertain. The V gene lost 6 bases and the J gene lost 2 bases, with 14 bases spanning the gap. Germline CDR1 and CDR2: MNHEY and SVGAGI. The CDR3 covers 14 residues. CDR3 amino acids: CASRRGVPTYEQYF. The DNA of the CDR3 is TGTGCCAGCAGGAGAGGAGTCCCTACCTACGAGCAGTACTTC.

This clone has a handful of counts. CDR3 region: CASSTRPDYGYTF. The CDR3 coding sequence is TGTGCCAGCAGCACAAGACCGGACTATGGCTACACCTTC. This chain links TRBV7-2 with TRBJ1-2, with D unclear. Germline assignment: CDR1 SGHTA and CDR2 FQGNSA. The CDR3 has 13 amino acids. The germline V and J ends were trimmed by 5 bases and 3 bases, with 10 bases remaining between them.

This chain connects TRBV19 to TRBJ1-5; 7 nucleotides agree with TRBD1. The germline CDR1 and CDR2 sequences are LNHDA and SQIVND (reference sequence). The V and J ends lost 5 bases and 2 bases, in that order; junction bases with no gene match: 6. This CDR3 has 15 amino acids. CDR3 DNA: TGTGCCAGTAGTGACACAGGGGTTGGCAATCAGCCCCAGCATTTT. Its translation: CASSDTGVGNQPQHF.

The chain recombines TRBV6-2 or TRBV6-3 with TRBJ2-6; 10 nucleotides match TRBD2. With 3 bases clipped from V and 3 bases from J, the junction kept 8 bases outside the gene matches. The CDR3 has 18 amino acids. Per the germline V gene, CDR1 is MNHEY and CDR2 is SVGEGT. CDR3 amino acids: CASSYWASGSRGANVLTF. The CDR3 region has the DNA TGTGCCAGCAGTTATTGGGCTAGCGGGAGTCGTGGGGCCAACGTCCTGACTTTC.

The rearrangement uses TRBV6-5 and TRBJ1-4; no clear D gene. Trimming pared 3 bases from V and 0 bases from J, leaving 8 bases between. Germline lookup yields CDR1 MNHEY and CDR2 SVGAGI. The CDR3 is made up of 15 amino acids. The chain's CDR3 is CASSYGRTTNEKLFF. CDR3 in DNA: TGTGCCAGCAGTTATGGACGAACAACTAATGAAAAACTGTTTTTT.

The CDR3 bases are TGTGCCAGCAAGACCCCCGGGTACGCTGAAGCTTTCTTT. Its protein is CASKTPGYAEAFF. This chain uses TRBV6-5 with TRBJ1-1; D remains ambiguous. Looked up from germline, CDR1 is MNHEY and CDR2 is SVGAGI. V was cut by 7 bases and J by 6 bases, with 15 bases left in between. CDR3 length: 13 amino acids.

V and J are TRBV7-8 and TRBJ1-4, with D uncertain. Trimming removed 0 bases at V and 3 bases at J, with 11 bases between. The CDR3 extends over 16 amino acids. CDR1 is SGHVS, CDR2 FQNEAQ, per germline. The CDR3 DNA sequence: TGTGCCAGCAGCTTAGCGCGGGGATTGGCTAATGAAAAACTGTTTTTT. This sequence encodes CASSLARGLANEKLFF.

The chain joins TRBV19 to TRBJ1-2, with a tentative D call TRBD1 (6 bases). Germline CDR1 is LNHDA and CDR2 is SQIVND (reference sequence). Trimming took off 6 bases at V and 0 bases at J, with 11 bases between the two ends. CDR3 length equals 14 residues. The DNA for the CDR3 is TGTGCCAGTAGCTACAGGGCAGCTAACTATGGCTACACCTTC. As protein: CASSYRAANYGYTF.

This chain connects TRBV5-6 to TRBJ2-7; 8 positions match TRBD2. The J segment lost 4 bases and the V segment lost 5 bases, leaving 11 bases of the junction unmatched. The CDR3 covers 15 residues. From germline, CDR1 is SGHDT and CDR2 YYEEEE. The CDR3 region has the DNA TGTGCCAGCAGGGAGGTTGGGACTAGTCGATACGAGCAGTACTTC. Amino acid sequence: CASREVGTSRYEQYF.